This T cell receptor beta chain was sequenced in a study of blood T cell repertoires in COVID-19. At the level of the study: Acute and convalescent COVID-19 specimens originated in the United States, Italy and Spain. Nucleic acid was either cDNA or gDNA, and it came from T cells, B-cell-depleted T cells, or PBMCs.

Methods used by the authors: Amplification with reference gene primers provided the estimates of nucleated cell counts. TCRdb's table, derived via immunoSEQ multiplex PCR, lists solely in-frame clones and lacks some. D and trimming come from the DNA, and the V and J calls and clone size come from that table. This sample carries 250,000 or so clones, about nine tenths of them seen once, and the ten largest clones take around 3%. The CDR3 covers 15 residues. Germline CDR1 is LGHDT and CDR2 is YNNKEL (reference sequence). V lost 4 bases and J lost 3, with 13 bases in between. This clone came up once. The material sequenced was peripheral blood. The TCR originated in a woman younger than 45 with active or convalescent COVID-19. The chain employs TRBV3-1 (or the pseudogene TRBV3-2) and TRBJ1-5; a weak D match, TRBD1 (6 bases). In DNA form, the CDR3 reads TGTGCCAGCAGCCCCTGTGAGGGGGTCAATCAGCCCCAGCATTTT. Its protein product is CASSPCEGVNQPQHF.